One sample yielded the 13 T cell receptor beta chains listed below, sequenced in a study of blood T cell repertoires in COVID-19. Clones were sequenced by immunoSEQ multiplex PCR, and TCRdb holds only the in-frame ones, with some missing. The table lists 85,000 to 100,000 clones, 79% of them singletons. The sequenced sample consisted of peripheral blood. These TCRs come from a human donor in a cohort sampled during active COVID-19.

The V and J genes are TRBV24-1 and TRBJ2-1; tentatively, D is TRBD2 (5 bases). The CDR3 is 11 amino acids. Trimming removed 6 bases from V and 12 bases from J, with 11 bases in between. CDR1 KGHDR and CDR2 SFDVKD come from the germline V gene. The DNA for the CDR3 is TGTGCCACCAGTAGTCCGGCGGGGCAGTTCTTC. Its protein product is CATSSPAGQFF.

The rearrangement joins TRBV5-6 to TRBJ2-5, with a possible D match to TRBD2 (5 bases). CDR3 length: 13 amino acids. The V gene's germline CDR1 is SGHDT and CDR2 YYEEEE. V lost 2 bases, J lost 1 base, and 6 bases lay in between. CDR3: CASSLGLQETQYF. The CDR3 coding sequence is TGTGCCAGCAGCTTAGGACTCCAAGAGACCCAGTACTTC.

This chain links TRBV6-4 with TRBJ2-1; 11 bases are shared with TRBD2. The CDR3 runs 15 residues. V was pared by 6 bases and J by 3 bases, with 4 bases of the junction left unmatched. Looked up from germline, CDR1 is MRHNA and CDR2 is SNTAGT. CDR3 protein: CASRETSGSYNEQFF. As DNA, the CDR3 is TGTGCCAGCAGGGAAACTAGCGGGAGCTACAATGAGCAGTTCTTC.

This chain uses TRBV6-2 or TRBV6-3 with TRBJ2-2; TRBD2 matches at 10 bases. The CDR3 loop spans 15 amino acids. Germline trimming cut 4 bases from V and 5 bases from J; bases unmatched to any gene: 4. CDR1 is MNHEY, CDR2 SVGEGT, per germline. CDR3 sequence reads: CASSSLAGVTGELFF. CDR3 nucleotide sequence: TGTGCCAGCAGTTCGCTAGCGGGAGTGACCGGGGAGCTGTTTTTT.

This chain joins TRBV2 and TRBJ2-7; D is uncertain. The CDR3 runs to 13 residues. With 5 bases removed from V and 2 bases from J, the gap between germline ends came to 10 bases. Germline CDR1 reads SNHLY; CDR2 reads FYNNEI. In nucleotides, the CDR3 is TGTGCCAGCAGTATACCGCTAACCTACGAGCAGTACTTC. It translates to CASSIPLTYEQYF.

J is TRBJ2-5 and V is TRBV19; 7 nucleotides line up with TRBD1. V gave up 9 bases and J gave up 4 bases; unmatched junction bases: 11. Looked up from germline, CDR1 is LNHDA and CDR2 is SQIVND (reference sequence). This CDR3 is 14 amino acids long. The CDR3 is CASRKTGQGETQYF. Here the CDR3 DNA reads TGTGCCAGCCGCAAGACAGGGCAGGGAGAGACCCAGTACTTC.

The CDR3 reads CASSLGHGDTIYF. DNA of the CDR3: TGTGCCAGCAGCTTAGGCCACGGGGACACCATATATTTT. The rearrangement uses TRBV7-8 and TRBJ1-3, with D hard to call. Germline CDR1 and CDR2: SGHVS and FQNEAQ. There are 13 residues in the CDR3. V was pared by 1 base and J by 8 bases, with 9 bases between. Filled out from reference TRBV7-8 and TRBJ1-3, the complete variable domain reads GAGVSQSPRYKVAKRGQDVALRCDPISGHVSLFWYQQALGQGPEFLTYFQNEAQLDKSGLPSDRFFAERPEGSVSTLKIQRTQQEDSAVYLCASSLGHGDTIYFGEGSWLTVV.

This clone has only a few counts. Its ends do not fully match the called genes, so a read error is possible. The gene calls are TRBV4-2 and TRBJ2-1, with 9 bases aligning to TRBD2. Germline V gene sequence: CDR1 LGHNA, CDR2 YNFKEQ. CDR3 size: 14 residues. The CDR3 nucleotides are TGTGCCAGCAGCCAAGGGGGCCTAGCGGGGCTTGATGTCTTC. This translates into CASSQGGLAGLDVF.

The CDR3 region has the DNA TGTGCCAGCAGGGCTCGGGAGTTTTTCACCGGGGAGCTGTTTTTT. Translating gives CASRAREFFTGELFF. The V gene is TRBV6-6, the J gene TRBJ2-2, with a weak D call TRBD2 (6 bases). The V gene's germline CDR1 is MNHNY and CDR2 SVGAGI (reference sequence). The CDR3 is 15 amino acids. Between the trimmed V and J ends, which lost 6 bases and 4 bases, there was a span of 15 bases.

The chain recombines TRBV7-2 with TRBJ1-3; 9 bases align to TRBD1. The CDR3 extends over 16 amino acids. The junction had 8 bases not matched to a gene; V was cut back by 6 bases and J by 2 bases. Germline-derived CDR1 and CDR2 are SGHTA and FQGNSA. The CDR3 loop is CASSPPGQGTGNTIYF. CDR3 in DNA: TGTGCCAGCAGTCCTCCGGGACAGGGTACTGGAAACACCATATATTTT.

The chain has TRBV20-1 and TRBJ1-6, with D unclear. This CDR3 is 11 amino acids long. Germline loops: CDR1 DFQATT, CDR2 SNEGSKA (reference sequence). Trimming stripped 3 bases from V and 11 bases from J, with 8 bases between. The CDR3 reads CSASSTTPLHF. CDR3 nucleotides: TGCAGTGCTAGTTCCACAACACCCCTCCACTTT.

This chain uses TRBV7-3 with TRBJ2-2; D not resolved. Germline lookup yields CDR1 SGHTA and CDR2 FQGTGA. The CDR3 loop spans 14 amino acids. V was trimmed by 1 base and J by 6 bases, leaving 9 bases between them. CDR3 residues: CASSLSSPSGELFF. The CDR3 DNA is TGTGCCAGCAGCTTAAGTTCTCCCTCCGGGGAGCTGTTTTTT.

This rearrangement joins TRBV7-9 to TRBJ2-1, with 7 nucleotides matching TRBD2. There are 14 residues in the CDR3. Trimming cost V 3 bases and J 8 bases; bases outside gene matches: 7. Looked up from germline, CDR1 is SEHNR and CDR2 is FQNEAQ (reference sequence). CDR3 bases: TGTGCCAGCAGCTTGGCGGGGGTAGGGGATGAGCAGTTCTTC. Translating gives CASSLAGVGDEQFF.